This entry lists 11 T cell receptor beta chains sequenced from one sample in a study of tumor and adjacent non-tumor tissue in lung cancer. The template was RNA from unsorted bulk tissue. The library came from three nested PCR rounds adapted from ARM-PCR protocols. TCRdb used MiXCR to reprocess the multiplex PCR reads, holding one entry per CDR3 protein. The data show fewer than 120,000 distinct CDR3 sequences, over 75% seen once. Sequences were obtained from lung tumor tissue. The receptors come from a man in his 70s with non-small cell lung cancer.

Worth noting for this clonotype: One end of the junction fails to match germline, which may point to a read error. The gene calls are TRBV11-2 and TRBJ1-1; TRBD1 matches 7 bases. This CDR3 spans 15 amino acids. Germline-derived CDR1 and CDR2 are SGHAT and FQNNGV. In nucleotides, the CDR3 is TGTGCCAGCAGCTTACCCGAGACAGGGTTCACTGAAGCTTTCTTC. The encoded protein is CASSLPETGFTEAFF.

A remark on this clonotype: This is likely a read error, given that the CDR3 carries no conserved phenylalanine or tryptophan at its end. The chain links TRBV12-3 or TRBV12-4 to TRBJ2-5; 13 bases match TRBD2. The length of the CDR3 is 15 residues. CDR3 residues: CGSSGLAGVVETQYL. The CDR3 DNA reads as TGTGGCAGCAGCGGACTAGCGGGAGTGGTGGAGACCCAGTACCTA.

As regards this clonotype: Because the CDR3 is missing its conserved closing phenylalanine or tryptophan, this is likely a read error. The rearrangement links TRBV6-2 or TRBV6-3 to TRBJ2-4, with 10 bases that match TRBD1. This CDR3 region has 14 residues. CDR1 MNHEY and CDR2 SVGEGT come from the germline V gene. The CDR3 DNA is TGTGCCAGCAGTTCTTTTGGACAGGGGGACATCCAGTACCTC. Its protein product is CASSSFGQGDIQYL.

A note on this clonotype: In this CDR3 the conserved last residue, phenylalanine or tryptophan, is missing, so a read error is likely. J is TRBJ1-1 and V is TRBV6-5, with D tentatively TRBD1 (5 bases). Germline CDR1 reads MNHEY; CDR2 reads SVGAGI. This CDR3 contains 13 residues. With 8 bases removed from V and 0 bases from J, the gap between germline ends came to 10 bases. CDR3 DNA: TGTGCCAGCCGTGACAGACTGAACACTGAAGCTTTCTTA. This translates into CASRDRLNTEAFL.

In the case of this clonotype: One junction end does not reproduce the germline sequence, and a read error may be involved. The J gene is TRBJ2-5, the V gene TRBV12-3 or TRBV12-4; D gene uncertain. The CDR3 consists of 13 residues. CDR3 residues: CASSPGYQETKYF. CDR3 bases: TGTGCCAGCAGTCCCGGGTACCAAGAGACCAAGTACTTC.

Concerning this clonotype itself: The junction differs from germline at one of its ends, possibly a read error. CDR3 DNA sequence: TGTGCGAGCAGCTTAGTTGGGGCTGGCACTGAAGCTTTCTTT. It is translated as CASSLVGAGTEAFF. The J gene is TRBJ1-1, the V gene TRBV7-9; D is perhaps TRBD1 (5 bases). This CDR3 has 14 residues. Looked up from germline, CDR1 is SEHNR and CDR2 is FQNEAQ (reference sequence).

In regard to this clonotype: Because the CDR3 is missing its conserved closing phenylalanine or tryptophan, this is likely a read error. The DNA is left out, because the CDR3 cannot be placed on it with certainty; the CDR3 is given as TCRdb lists it. This chain links TRBV10-2 with TRBJ2-1; the table gives TRBD2 as D, unverified against the DNA. From germline, CDR1 is WSHSY and CDR2 SAAADI. The CDR3 sequence runs 15 residues, both termini included. CDR3 amino acids: CASRSPGLSSHEQFL.

A remark on this clonotype: This may be a read error, as it is one base from a much larger clone. This sequence joins TRBV24-1 and TRBJ2-3; 10 bases are a match to TRBD2. The CDR3 contains 16 residues. Germline V gene lookup returns CDR1 KGHDR and CDR2 SFDVKD. Trimming removed 2 bases from V and 2 bases from J; junction bases left unmatched: 3. The CDR3 reads CATSDSSGRYTDTQYF. The CDR3 DNA reads TGTGCCACCAGTGATTCTAGCGGGAGATACACAGATACGCAGTATTTT.

This chain uses TRBV4-3 with TRBJ2-1; 12 bases match TRBD2. The CDR3 is made up of 15 amino acids. The germline gives CDR1 LGHNA, CDR2 YSLEER. J gave up 15 bases and V 4 bases, and 13 bases lay outside the gene matches. As DNA, the CDR3 is TGCGCCAGCAGCCCCCTTCTAGCGGGAGGGCAGGAGGTGTTCTTC. Protein: CASSPLLAGGQEVFF.

Notes on this clonotype: Mismatch with germline at one junction end may stem from a read error. This chain connects TRBV7-9 to TRBJ1-5; 9 nucleotides align to TRBD1. From germline, CDR1 is SEHNR and CDR2 FQNEAQ (reference sequence). The CDR3 length is 16 residues. CDR3 in DNA: TGTGCCAGCAGCATAGGAATTGGACAGGGGAATCAACCCCAGCATTTT. Translation: CASSIGIGQGNQPQHF.

Notes on this clonotype: The CDR3 ends on some other residue instead of the conserved phenylalanine or tryptophan, so this is likely a read error. The rearrangement links TRBV11-1 to TRBJ1-2; D gene ambiguous. V was trimmed by 3 bases and J by 5 bases, leaving 7 bases between them. Germline CDR1 and CDR2: SGHAT and FQDESV (reference sequence). The CDR3 totals 12 residues. CDR3 DNA: TGTGCCAGCAGCTTTTATAGATATGGCTACACCTCC. Translated: CASSFYRYGYTS.